The sequence of this T cell receptor beta chain was determined in a study of control samples from healthy donors and cancer patients. TCRdb's table, derived via immunoSEQ multiplex PCR, lists solely in-frame clones and lacks some. Among nearly 200,000 clones, 90% to 95% were seen once, and the ten largest hold over 1.5%. Sequencing input: blood. The source is a man younger than 45 in good health.

In nucleotides, the CDR3 is TGTGCCATCAAGTCCGCGACGGGGGAGCTGTTTTTT. Protein sequence: CAIKSATGELFF. The rearrangement links TRBV10-3 to TRBJ2-2; no reliable D call. Germline V gene data show CDR1 as ENHRY and CDR2 as SYGVKD. V was shortened by 7 bases and J by 8 bases, with 11 bases between the two germline ends. This CDR3 contains 12 residues.